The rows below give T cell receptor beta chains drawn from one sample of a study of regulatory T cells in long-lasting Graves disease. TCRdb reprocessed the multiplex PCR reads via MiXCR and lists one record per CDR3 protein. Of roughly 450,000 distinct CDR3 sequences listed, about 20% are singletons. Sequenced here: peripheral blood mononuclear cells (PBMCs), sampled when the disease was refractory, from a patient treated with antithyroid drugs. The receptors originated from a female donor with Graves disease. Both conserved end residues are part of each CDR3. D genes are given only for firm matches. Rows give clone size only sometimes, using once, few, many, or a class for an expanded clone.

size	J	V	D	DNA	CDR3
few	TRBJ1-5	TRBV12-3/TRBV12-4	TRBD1	TGTGCCAGCAGTCCAGACAGGGCGTACGGGCCCCAGCATTTT	CASSPDRAYGPQHF
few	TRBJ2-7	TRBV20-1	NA	TGCAGTGCTAGATTCAGACCCTACGAGCAGTACTTC	CSARFRPYEQYF
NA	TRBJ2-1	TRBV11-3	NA	TGTGCCAGCAGCTTAAACGGGGCCAATGAGCAGTTCTTC	CASSLNGANEQFF
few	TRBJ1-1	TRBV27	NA	TGTGCCAGCAGTATGACAGCTTACACTGAAGCTTTCTTT	CASSMTAYTEAFF
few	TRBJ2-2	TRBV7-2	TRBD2	TGTGCCAGCAGCTTACGGAGGACTAGCGGGAGTGAAACCGGGGAGCTGTTTTTT	CASSLRRTSGSETGELFF
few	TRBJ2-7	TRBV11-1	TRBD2	TGTGCCAGCAGCACCGGGACTAGCGTTTACTACGAGCAGTACTTC	CASSTGTSVYYEQYF
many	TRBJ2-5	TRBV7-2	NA	TGTGCCAGCAGCACCCGGGGCCCGGACCCGGAGACCCAGTACTTC	CASSTRGPDPETQYF
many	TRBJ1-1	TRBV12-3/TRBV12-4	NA	TGTGCCAGCAGTTTCCCGGGGGCGGGGACTGAAGCTTTCTTT	CASSFPGAGTEAFF
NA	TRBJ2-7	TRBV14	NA	TGTGCCAGCAGCCAATTGGACGGCTCGGGGGAGCAGTACTTC	CASSQLDGSGEQYF
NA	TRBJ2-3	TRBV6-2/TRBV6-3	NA	TGTGCCAGCACTCGGGATGGAGTCCTACAGTATTTT	CASTRDGVLQYF
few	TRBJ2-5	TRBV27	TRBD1	TGTGCCAGCAGTCTCGGACAGGGACCACCCGGCCGACAAGAGACCCAGTACTTC	CASSLGQGPPGRQETQYF
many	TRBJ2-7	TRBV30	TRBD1	TGTGCCTGGATCAGGGACAGGGGTTACGAGCAGTACTTC	CAWIRDRGYEQYF
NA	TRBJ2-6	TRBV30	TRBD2	TGTGCCTGGATTCTAGCGGGAGGAACTGGGGCCAACGTCCCGACTTTC	CAWILAGGTGANVPTF
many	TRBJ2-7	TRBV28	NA	TGTGCCAGCAGTTCCTTCACAGGAATCTACGAGCAGTACTTC	CASSSFTGIYEQYF
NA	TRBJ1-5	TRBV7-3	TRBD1	TGTGCCAGCAGCTTAGGGACAGCAGACAATCAGCCCCAGCATTTT	CASSLGTADNQPQHF
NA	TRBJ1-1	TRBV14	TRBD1	TGTGCCAGCAGCGTCCACAGGGGGATGAACACTGAAGCTTTCTTT	CASSVHRGMNTEAFF
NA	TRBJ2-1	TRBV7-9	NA	TGTGCCAGCATCTCGACAGGGACTCACAATGAGCAGTTCTTC	CASISTGTHNEQFF
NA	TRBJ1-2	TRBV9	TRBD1	TGTGCCAGCAGCGCCCAGACAGGGGGCGACTATGGCTACACCTTC	CASSAQTGGDYGYTF
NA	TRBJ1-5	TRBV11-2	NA	TGTGCCAGCAGGGGGGGGGTGGGTCAGCCCCAGCATTTT	CASRGGVGQPQHF
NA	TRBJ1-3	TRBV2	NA	TGTGCCAGCGACTACTCTGGAAACACCATATATTTT	CASDYSGNTIYF
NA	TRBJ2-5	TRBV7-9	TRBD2	TGTGCCACTCGGGGGGTCCTAGCGATAGAGACCCAGTACTTC	CATRGVLAIETQYF
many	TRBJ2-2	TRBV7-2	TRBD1	TGTGCCAGCAGTTTCGGACAGGGTAACACCGGGGAGCTGTTTTTT	CASSFGQGNTGELFF
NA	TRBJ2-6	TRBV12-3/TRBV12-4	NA	TGTGCCAGCAGTCTCGGACATCTCTCTGGGGCCAACGTCCTGACTTTC	CASSLGHLSGANVLTF
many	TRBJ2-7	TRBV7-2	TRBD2	TGTGCCAGCAGCTCGTGGACTAGCTCCTACGAGCAGTACTTC	CASSSWTSSYEQYF
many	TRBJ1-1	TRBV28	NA	TGTGCCAGCAGTGAGCCAGGGATGGGGATGAACACTGAAGCTTTCTTT	CASSEPGMGMNTEAFF
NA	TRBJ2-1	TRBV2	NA	TGTGCCAGCAGTATGGGCCCCAATGAGCAGTTCTTC	CASSMGPNEQFF
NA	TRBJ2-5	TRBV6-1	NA	TGTGCCAGCAGCGACGGGACACACGGCATAGTTACCCAGTACTTC	CASSDGTHGIVTQYF
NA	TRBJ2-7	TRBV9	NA	TGTGCCAGCAGCCCAAGGGGGGCAGGGGGCTACGAGCAGTACTTC	CASSPRGAGGYEQYF
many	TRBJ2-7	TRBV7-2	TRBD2	TGTGCCAGCAGCTTAGCGGCTAGCGGGCCGTCCTACGAGCAGTACTTC	CASSLAASGPSYEQYF
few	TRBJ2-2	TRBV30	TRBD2	TGTGCCTGGAGTGTAATAGGACTAGCCCTCACCGGGGAGCTGTTTTTT	CAWSVIGLALTGELFF
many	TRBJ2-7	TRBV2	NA	TGTGCCAGCAGTGTTTCGAGTGATCAGCAGTACTTC	CASSVSSDQQYF
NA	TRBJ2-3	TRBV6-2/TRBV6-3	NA	TGTGCCTCCGGGCGGGGTACAGATACGCAGTATTTT	CASGRGTDTQYF
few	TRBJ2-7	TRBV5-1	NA	TGCGCCAGCAGCTTGGAGGGGACACTGCGGATCTACGAGCAGTACTTC	CASSLEGTLRIYEQYF
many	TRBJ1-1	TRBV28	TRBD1	TGTGCCAGCAGTTCCTACGGGACAGAGAACACTGAAGCTTTCTTT	CASSSYGTENTEAFF
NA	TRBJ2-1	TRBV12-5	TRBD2	TGTGCTAGTGGTTTGGTACGAACTAGCGGGGTCAATGAGCAGTTCTTC	CASGLVRTSGVNEQFF
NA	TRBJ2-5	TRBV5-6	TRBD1	TGTGCCAGCAGCTTCTTACGGGACAGGGTACAAGAGACCCAGTACTTC	CASSFLRDRVQETQYF
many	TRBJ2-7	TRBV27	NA	TGTGCCAGCGGAATCAGGGGAGATGTCTACGAGCAGTACTTC	CASGIRGDVYEQYF
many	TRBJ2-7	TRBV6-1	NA	TGTGCCAGCACCCGAGGTGGTTCTGGAGCCTACGAGCAGTACTTC	CASTRGGSGAYEQYF
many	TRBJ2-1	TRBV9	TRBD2	TGTGCCAGCAGCGGGACTAGCGGGGGCTACAATGAGCAGTTCTTC	CASSGTSGGYNEQFF
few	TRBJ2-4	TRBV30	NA	TGTGCCTGGAGTCAACCGGGACTTCGAGGGCCATGGGCCAAAAACATTCAGTACTTC	CAWSQPGLRGPWAKNIQYF
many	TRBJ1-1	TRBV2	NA	TGTGCCAGCAGTGAAGGGACTTTGGACACTGAAGCTTTCTTT	CASSEGTLDTEAFF
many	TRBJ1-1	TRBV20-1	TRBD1	TGCAGTGCTGGGGGACCGACAGGGCGGGCTGAAGCTTTCTTT	CSAGGPTGRAEAFF
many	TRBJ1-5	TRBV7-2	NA	TGTGCCAGCAGCTTATCTCAGGGGCGCGGTCAGCCCCAGCATTTT	CASSLSQGRGQPQHF
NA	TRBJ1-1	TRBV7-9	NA	TGTGCCAGCAGCCTACGGACAGCTATGAACACTGAAGCTTTCTTT	CASSLRTAMNTEAFF
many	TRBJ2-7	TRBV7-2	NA	TGTGCCAGCAGCTTAGGTCCAGGGGACTACGAGCAGTACTTC	CASSLGPGDYEQYF
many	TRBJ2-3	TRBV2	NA	TGTGCCAGCAGTGACCAACTATCCACAGATACGCAGTATTTT	CASSDQLSTDTQYF
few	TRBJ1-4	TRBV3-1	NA	TGTGCCAGCTCTAATGGGGGGGATCAAAAACTGTTTTTT	CASSNGGDQKLFF
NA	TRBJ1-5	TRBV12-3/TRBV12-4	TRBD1	TGTGCCAGCAGTAAGGGACAGGGATATCAGCCCCAGCATTTT	CASSKGQGYQPQHF
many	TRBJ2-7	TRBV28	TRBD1	TGTGCCAGCAGTTCCACGACAGGGTCCTACGAGCAGTACTTC	CASSSTTGSYEQYF
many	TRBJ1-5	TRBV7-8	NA	TGTGCCAGCAGCTCCACAACAGGGAACAATCAGCCCCAGCATTTT	CASSSTTGNNQPQHF
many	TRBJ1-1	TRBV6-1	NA	TGTGCCAGCAGCCGGGATCCCCAGGACACTGAAGCTTTCTTT	CASSRDPQDTEAFF
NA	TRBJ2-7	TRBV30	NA	TGTGCCTGGCTCAGGTACAAAGACGAGCAGTACTTC	CAWLRYKDEQYF
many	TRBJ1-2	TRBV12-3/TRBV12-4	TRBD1	TGTGCCAGCAGCCCCGACAGGGGGTCGAACTATGGCTACACCTTC	CASSPDRGSNYGYTF
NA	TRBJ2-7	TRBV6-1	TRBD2	TGTGCCAGCTCACCTGGGCGGGAGCGCAACGAGCAGTACTTC	CASSPGRERNEQYF
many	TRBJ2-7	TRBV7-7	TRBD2	TGTGCTAGCAGCTTAGCGGGAGGGTTCCAAGGCGAGCAGTACTTC	CASSLAGGFQGEQYF
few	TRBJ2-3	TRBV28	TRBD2	TGTGCCAGCAGTTTAACTAGCGGGAGGAGCACAGATACGCAGTATTTT	CASSLTSGRSTDTQYF
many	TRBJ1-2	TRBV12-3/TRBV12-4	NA	TGTGCCAGCAGTTTAGAAGCAGGGATCGGCGGCTACACCTTC	CASSLEAGIGGYTF
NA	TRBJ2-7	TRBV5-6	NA	TGTGCCAGCAGCGAGACAAGGGATAAACCCTACGAGCAGTACTTC	CASSETRDKPYEQYF
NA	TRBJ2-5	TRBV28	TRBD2	TGTGCCAGCAGTTCCCACTCTAGCGGGGGGGCGGCAAGAACAAGAGGGACCCAGTACTTC	CASSSHSSGGAARTRGTQYF